These 9 T cell receptor beta chains were all obtained from the same sample, sequenced in a study of cytomegalovirus exposure and HLA in healthy donors. PCR involved 60 Vbeta and 13 Jbeta primers. The method was immunoSEQ multiplex PCR; TCRdb's version includes in-frame clones alone and lacks a portion of them. The sample lists some 96,000 clones; around 73% were seen once. Sequencing was done on a sample of PBMCs. The receptors were sampled from a woman aged 60 to 75 in good health and CMV-seronegative.

This clone has a single count. The gene calls are TRBV7-2 and TRBJ2-1, with 8 bases matching TRBD2. CDR1 and CDR2 from the germline V gene are SGHTA and FQGNSA. CDR3 size: 17 residues. Germline trimming cut 6 bases from V and 4 bases from J; bases unmatched to any gene: 14. As DNA, the CDR3 is TGTGCCAGCAGGGTAACAGCGGGGGAGGGTGGGTACAATGAGCAGTTCTTC. It encodes CASRVTAGEGGYNEQFF.

The V call is TRBV2, the J call TRBJ2-7; 10 nucleotides line up with TRBD2. J gave up 4 bases and V 6 bases, and 9 bases lay outside the gene matches. Per germline, CDR1 SNHLY and CDR2 FYNNEI. This CDR3 comprises 15 residues. The CDR3 sequence is CASRSDLAGGYEQYF. DNA for the CDR3: TGTGCCAGCAGGTCCGACTTAGCGGGAGGTTACGAGCAGTACTTC.

The chain links TRBV7-9 to TRBJ2-7; 10 bases agree with TRBD2. The germline V gene encodes CDR1 SEHNR and CDR2 FQNEAQ (reference sequence). This CDR3 spans 15 amino acids. The V and J ends lost 2 bases and 2 bases, in that order; junction bases with no gene match: 3. Here the CDR3 reads CASSLISGRAYEQYF. The CDR3 DNA follows: TGTGCCAGCAGCTTAATAAGCGGGAGGGCCTACGAGCAGTACTTC.

This chain uses TRBV7-5 with TRBJ1-1; TRBD1, the D gene given by the table, was not confirmed from the DNA. TRBV7-5 is a known pseudogene. The CDR3 contains 14 residues. CDR3 DNA sequence: TGTGCCAGAAGCCCCCCAGGGGGCGACACTGAAGCTTTCTTT. Protein: CARSPPGGDTEAFF.

The chain links TRBV25-1 to TRBJ2-1; 8 bases align to TRBD1. V lost 8 bases and J lost 3; bases outside the gene matches: 12. Germline V gene lookup returns CDR1 MGHDK and CDR2 SYGVNS. The CDR3 is made up of 16 amino acids. This CDR3 reads CASGRTGLGIYNEQFF. In nucleotides, the CDR3 is TGTGCCAGCGGAAGGACAGGGCTTGGAATCTACAATGAGCAGTTCTTC.

The V call is TRBV19, the J call TRBJ2-1; a weak D match, TRBD2 (7 bases). The CDR3 totals 15 residues. Trimming removed 3 bases from V and 10 bases from J, with 19 bases in between. CDR1 and CDR2 from the germline V gene are LNHDA and SQIVND (reference sequence). The CDR3 DNA follows: TGTGCCAGTAGTATGGGGGGGGGCCCCGGGAGCGAGCAGTTCTTC. It translates to CASSMGGGPGSEQFF.

The rearrangement links TRBV28 to TRBJ1-5; TRBD1 aligns across 7 bases. The V gene end was trimmed by 6 bases and the J gene end by 0 bases; junction bases not matched to a gene: 5. CDR1 is MDHEN and CDR2 is SYDVKM in the germline V gene. The CDR3 has 15 amino acids. DNA of the CDR3: TGTGCCAGCAGGTACAGGGGATATAGCAATCAGCCCCAGCATTTT. It is translated as CASRYRGYSNQPQHF.

The chain has TRBV10-3 and TRBJ1-1, with 11 bases fitting TRBD1. V shed 3 bases and J 3 bases; nucleotides not matched to a gene: 3. CDR1 and CDR2 (germline): ENHRY, SYGVKD. This CDR3 has 15 residues. The CDR3 sequence: CAISEVGQGDTEAFF. The CDR3 DNA reads as TGTGCCATCAGTGAAGTGGGACAGGGGGACACTGAAGCTTTCTTT.

The V call is TRBV2, the J call TRBJ2-2; tentatively, D is TRBD1 (6 bases). In germline, CDR1 is SNHLY, CDR2 FYNNEI. V lost 6 bases and J lost 0, with 11 bases in between. The CDR3 totals 15 residues. CDR3 DNA: TGTGCCAGCAGGAAAGACAGGACGAACACCGGGGAGCTGTTTTTT. Its protein is CASRKDRTNTGELFF.